This T cell receptor (beta chain) was retrieved from a study of blood T cell repertoires in COVID-19. Using immunoSEQ multiplex PCR, the repertoire was profiled, and TCRdb retains in-frame clones only, with some absent. This repertoire shows 80,000 to 100,000 clones, about 82% found once; its top ten account for 22%. CDR3 length: 15 amino acids. Germline loops: CDR1 MNHEY, CDR2 SMNVEV (reference sequence). Trimming shortened V by 2 bases and J by 3 bases, and 13 bases separated the two germline ends. The chain has TRBV27 and TRBJ2-5; D might be TRBD2 (6 bases). This TCR derives from an elderly woman in a cohort sampled during active or convalescent COVID-19. The sequenced sample was peripheral blood. The CDR3 reads CASSLTGTRKETQYF. In DNA, the CDR3 is TGTGCCAGCAGTTTAACCGGGACTCGGAAAGAGACCCAGTACTTC.